One sample yielded the 13 T cell receptor beta chains listed below, sequenced in a study of blood T cell repertoires in COVID-19. Only in-frame clones appear in the TCRdb table, and some are missing; sequencing was by immunoSEQ multiplex PCR. In the table there are roughly 250,000 clones, roughly 88% of which are singletons. Sequences were obtained from PBMCs or T cells enriched from blood (not recorded which). These TCRs come from a woman aged 30 to 39 who had recovered from COVID-19.

Written as DNA, the CDR3 is TGTGCCAGCAGTGAAGGGGACAGGGTTCCCTATGGCTACACCTTC. Translation: CASSEGDRVPYGYTF. The chain recombines TRBV6-1 with TRBJ1-2; 9 bases line up with TRBD1. The CDR3 extends over 15 amino acids. Trimming at V came to 1 base and at J to 4 bases, leaving 4 bases not matched to a gene. CDR1 and CDR2 from the germline V gene are MNHNS and SASEGT.

The chain is built from TRBV24-1 and TRBJ2-1, with TRBD1 identical over 8 bases. Germline CDR1 reads KGHDR; CDR2 reads SFDVKD. The CDR3 totals 14 residues. V was pared by 4 bases and J by 8 bases, with 6 bases of the junction left unmatched. The CDR3 bases are TGTGCCACCAGTGAACGACAGGGGTCGGATGAGCAGTTCTTC. It translates to CATSERQGSDEQFF.

The chain links TRBV4-2 to TRBJ1-5, with a weak D call TRBD1 (5 bases). CDR1 and CDR2 from the germline V gene are LGHNA and YNFKEQ. Trimming removed 0 bases at V and 3 bases at J, with 18 bases between. The CDR3 is made up of 18 amino acids. CDR3 DNA sequence: TGTGCCAGCAGCCAAGATCTGGACCGAAGGGGCCACAATCAGCCCCAGCATTTT. Protein product: CASSQDLDRRGHNQPQHF.

The chain has TRBV7-2 and TRBJ2-3; 11 positions agree with TRBD2. The CDR3 runs to 16 residues. Losses at the gene ends were 5 bases for V and 5 bases for J; bases not matched to a gene: 9. Germline V gives CDR1 SGHTA, CDR2 FQGNSA. This CDR3 reads CASSTGLAGGQDTQYF. CDR3 sequence (DNA): TGTGCCAGCAGCACTGGCTTAGCGGGGGGGCAAGATACGCAGTATTTT.

This chain connects TRBV19 to TRBJ2-7; D may be TRBD1 (5 bases). CDR1 LNHDA and CDR2 SQIVND come from the germline V gene (reference sequence). The length of the CDR3 is 14 residues. V was pared by 5 bases and J by 0 bases, with 11 bases between. CDR3 DNA: TGTGCCAGTAGTCGGACACAAAGCTCCTACGAGCAGTACTTC. It encodes CASSRTQSSYEQYF. The full variable domain, in which reference TRBV19 and TRBJ2-7 provide the parts outside the CDR3, is DGGITQSPKYLFRKEGQNVTLSCEQNLNHDAMYWYRQDPGQGLRLIYYSQIVNDFQKGDIAEGYSVSREKKESFPLTVTSAQKNPTAFYLCASSRTQSSYEQYFGPGTRLTVT.

The CDR3 spells CASSMGQSYGYTF. DNA of the CDR3: TGTGCCAGCAGCATGGGACAGAGCTATGGCTACACCTTC. The chain is built from TRBV13 and TRBJ1-2, with 7 bases identical to TRBD1. CDR1 and CDR2 from the germline V gene are PRHDT and FYEKMQ (reference sequence). V shed 5 bases and J 4 bases; nucleotides not matched to a gene: 4. The CDR3 runs to 13 residues.

The chain uses TRBV28 and TRBJ1-5, with 12 bases that match TRBD1. The ends lost 3 bases at V and 6 bases at J; junction bases unmatched: 12. The CDR3 extends over 18 amino acids. The V gene's germline CDR1 is MDHEN and CDR2 SYDVKM. This CDR3 reads CASSFAGTGGLSPQPQHF. CDR3 coding DNA: TGTGCCAGCAGTTTTGCCGGGACAGGGGGCCTCTCACCTCAGCCCCAGCATTTT.

The gene calls are TRBV28 and TRBJ1-6; TRBD1 agrees at 9 bases. Trimming at V came to 4 bases and at J to 5 bases, leaving 6 bases not matched to a gene. CDR1 and CDR2 (germline): MDHEN, SYDVKM. CDR3 length: 16 residues. The CDR3 is CASSWTGAWDNSPLHF. The DNA of the CDR3 is TGTGCCAGCAGTTGGACAGGGGCTTGGGATAATTCACCCCTCCACTTT.

This sequence joins TRBV9 and TRBJ1-2; possible D gene TRBD1, 6 bases. Germline CDR1 SGDLS, CDR2 YYNGEE. The CDR3 runs to 14 residues. The ends were cut back, 4 bases at V and 8 bases at J, with 18 bases in the middle. CDR3 sequence reads: CASSPATGPRGYTF. CDR3 in DNA: TGTGCCAGCAGCCCAGCTACAGGGCCCCGGGGCTACACCTTC.

The gene calls are TRBV28 and TRBJ2-2; 8 positions match TRBD1. The CDR3 consists of 16 residues. With V trimmed by 7 bases and J by 6 bases, 13 bases remained unmatched. Per the germline V gene, CDR1 is MDHEN and CDR2 is SYDVKM. CDR3 DNA sequence: TGTGCCAGCACTTACAATGGACAGGGTTGGTCCGGGGAGCTGTTTTTT. Its translation: CASTYNGQGWSGELFF.

The J gene is TRBJ1-6, the V gene TRBV4-2; a possible D gene is TRBD1 (5 bases). The V and J ends lost 4 bases and 9 bases respectively, with 10 bases between them. The CDR3 totals 13 residues. Germline V gene sequence: CDR1 LGHNA, CDR2 YNFKEQ. The CDR3 DNA reads TGTGCCAGCAGCCCGGAGGGGTTTTCACCCCTCCACTTT. Its translation is CASSPEGFSPLHF.

This clone was detected once. The rearrangement joins TRBV6-5 to TRBJ1-3; 7 nucleotides align to TRBD1. The V segment lost 6 bases and the J segment 4 bases; nucleotides outside the gene matches: 9. CDR1 is MNHEY, CDR2 SVGAGI, per germline. The CDR3 is 15 residues long. CDR3 DNA: TGTGCCAGCAGACCAACAGGGGTGAAAGGAAACACCATATATTTT. Translated, it gives CASRPTGVKGNTIYF.

The J gene is TRBJ2-3, the V gene TRBV29-1; TRBD2 matches at 9 bases. There are 15 residues in the CDR3. Germline V gives CDR1 SQVTM, CDR2 ANQGSEA. The CDR3 DNA reads as TGCAGTATACTCGGGGGGATAGCGGGAGTGAATACGCAGTATTTT. Its protein product is CSILGGIAGVNTQYF.